The 31 T cell receptor beta chains reported below all come from one sample, sequenced in a study of cytomegalovirus exposure and HLA in healthy donors. This PCR relied on a set of 60 Vbeta primers and 13 Jbeta primers. This table comes from immunoSEQ multiplex PCR, and its TCRdb copy is limited to in-frame clones, with some not included. The data hold nearly 110,000 clones, with 70% to 85% observed a single time. The source material was PBMCs. These receptors all stem from a man aged 55 to 69 in good health and CMV-seronegative.

The genes are TRBV28 and TRBJ2-1; TRBD2 matches 9 bases. J was trimmed by 3 bases and V by 8 bases; bases with no gene match: 5. The CDR3 is made up of 14 amino acids. Germline V CDR1 and CDR2: MDHEN, SYDVKM. CDR3: CASWSGGFYNEQFF. The DNA of the CDR3 is TGTGCCAGCTGGAGCGGGGGGTTCTACAATGAGCAGTTCTTC.

The chain links TRBV6-5 to TRBJ2-2, with TRBD1 matching 9 bases. The germline CDR1 and CDR2 sequences are MNHEY and SVGAGI. This CDR3 region has 15 residues. V lost 6 bases, J lost 4 bases, and 6 bases stayed unmatched. In nucleotides, the CDR3 is TGTGCCAGCAGATTACAGGGGGCGGTCACCGGGGAGCTGTTTTTT. It codes for CASRLQGAVTGELFF.

The chain uses TRBV9 and TRBJ1-3; D may be TRBD1 (6 bases). Germline CDR1 reads SGDLS; CDR2 reads YYNGEE. This CDR3 has 15 amino acids. V lost 0 bases and J lost 0, with 7 bases in between. Here the CDR3 reads CASSVGQVSGNTIYF. DNA for the CDR3: TGTGCCAGCAGCGTAGGACAGGTCTCTGGAAACACCATATATTTT.

On this clone: This sample includes further DNA sequences coding for the same CDR3. The chain couples TRBV7-2 to TRBJ1-5; TRBD1 might be the D (5 bases). This CDR3 spans 13 amino acids. The V end lost 6 bases, the J end lost 3 bases, and 9 bases lay between the germline ends. Germline assignment: CDR1 SGHTA and CDR2 FQGNSA. The CDR3 DNA reads TGTGCCAGCAGTCGACAGTACAATCAGCCCCAGCATTTT. Translating gives CASSRQYNQPQHF.

This clone was seen a few times. The rearrangement uses TRBV5-4 and TRBJ1-2; 8 bases are shared with TRBD1. Germline V gene data show CDR1 as SGHNT and CDR2 as YYREEE (reference sequence). The CDR3 has 14 residues. Trimming cost V 4 bases and J 5 bases; bases outside gene matches: 7. Here the CDR3 DNA reads TGTGCCAGCAGCCTGGCGACAGGGGTGTATGGCTACACCTTC. As protein: CASSLATGVYGYTF.

V is TRBV28 and J is TRBJ2-5; D gene unclear. From germline, CDR1 is MDHEN and CDR2 SYDVKM. The CDR3 spans 11 residues. Deletions cut 5 bases from V and 5 bases from J, with 6 bases between. The DNA for the CDR3 is TGTGCCAGCAGTCTGACTGAGACCCAGTACTTC. Amino acid sequence: CASSLTETQYF.

This chain connects TRBV7-9 to TRBJ1-4; 7 bases align to TRBD1. The CDR3 spans 11 residues. J gave up 12 bases and V 2 bases, and 0 bases lay outside the gene matches. Germline V gene lookup returns CDR1 SEHNR and CDR2 FQNEAQ (reference sequence). CDR3 DNA: TGTGCCAGCAGCTTACAGGGGGAACTGTTTTTT. This translates into CASSLQGELFF.

There are a few counts of this clone. The V call is TRBV9, the J call TRBJ2-7, with D unresolved. This CDR3 has 13 amino acids. Germline V CDR1 and CDR2: SGDLS, YYNGEE. Trimming cost V 0 bases and J 2 bases, with 6 bases left between them. The CDR3 is CASSVDSTYEQYF. The CDR3 nucleotides are TGTGCCAGCAGCGTAGACAGTACCTACGAGCAGTACTTC. The full variable domain, in which reference TRBV9 and TRBJ2-7 provide the parts outside the CDR3, is DSGVTQTPKHLITATGQRVTLRCSPRSGDLSVYWYQQSLDQGLQFLIQYYNGEERAKGNILERFSAQQFPDLHSELNLSSLELGDSALYFCASSVDSTYEQYFGPGTRLTVT.

The chain carries TRBV5-4 and TRBJ2-5; 13 bases fit TRBD2. CDR3 size: 16 residues. CDR1 SGHNT and CDR2 YYREEE come from the germline V gene (reference sequence). Trimming removed 5 bases from V and 7 bases from J; junction bases left unmatched: 11. CDR3 bases: TGTGCCAGCAGTTTCGGGACTAGCGGGGCCACAGGGACCCAGTACTTC. Translating gives CASSFGTSGATGTQYF.

The chain employs TRBV5-1 and TRBJ2-3, with TRBD2 matching 8 bases. Germline CDR1 and CDR2: SGHRS and YFSETQ. CDR3 length: 14 residues. V shed 3 bases and J 1 base; nucleotides not matched to a gene: 1. The CDR3 spells CASSSTSGTDTQYF. The CDR3 DNA sequence: TGCGCCAGCAGCTCGACTAGCGGCACAGATACGCAGTATTTT. The full variable domain, rest sourced from reference TRBV5-1 and TRBJ2-3, is KAGVTQTPRYLIKTRGQQVTLSCSPISGHRSVSWYQQTPGQGLQFLFEYFSETQRNKGNFPGRFSGRQFSNSRSEMNVSTLELGDSALYLCASSSTSGTDTQYFGPGTRLTVL.

J is TRBJ2-7 and V is TRBV6-1, with TRBD1 as a possible D gene (6 bases). Trimming took 1 base from V and 2 from J, leaving 6 bases between them. Germline V CDR1 and CDR2: MNHNS, SASEGT. The CDR3 sequence is 13 residues long. CDR3 residues: CASSEGGPYEQYV. The DNA of the CDR3 is TGTGCCAGCAGTGAAGGGGGGCCCTACGAGCAGTACGTC.

This clone was observed a handful of times. The chain is built from TRBV27 and TRBJ2-3; D unresolved. CDR3 length: 13 amino acids. Germline-derived CDR1 and CDR2 are MNHEY and SMNVEV (reference sequence). V was shortened by 3 bases and J by 4 bases, with 8 bases between the two germline ends. The CDR3 loop reads CASSLGRADTQYF. CDR3 nucleotides: TGTGCCAGCAGTTTGGGCAGAGCAGATACGCAGTATTTT.

The chain joins TRBV5-8 to TRBJ1-2; no clear D gene. Germline CDR1 SGHTS, CDR2 YDEGEE. Trimming left V 3 bases short and J 1 base short, with 13 bases between. This CDR3 comprises 15 residues. The CDR3 loop reads CASSWVRGSNYGYTF. The CDR3 DNA sequence: TGTGCCAGCAGCTGGGTGCGAGGGAGTAACTATGGCTACACCTTC.

This clone was found once. V is TRBV4-3 and J is TRBJ2-7; the match to TRBD1 covers 7 bases. CDR3 length: 15 residues. J lost 7 bases, V lost 1 base, and 10 bases had no gene match. Germline V gene sequence: CDR1 LGHNA, CDR2 YSLEER. CDR3 loop: CASSQGVTGFREQYV. The CDR3 nucleotides read TGCGCCAGCAGCCAAGGGGTGACAGGGTTTAGAGAGCAGTACGTC.

This chain links TRBV14 with TRBJ1-2; D ambiguous. Per the germline V gene, CDR1 is SGHDN and CDR2 is FVKESK. The CDR3 totals 14 residues. V shed 1 base and J shed 6 bases, with 12 bases lying between them. CDR3 sequence (DNA): TGTGCCAGCAGCCAAGTAAGAGGGCACAATGGCTACACCTTC. Translating it yields CASSQVRGHNGYTF. The full variable domain, in which reference TRBV14 and TRBJ1-2 provide the parts outside the CDR3, is EAGVTQFPSHSVIEKGQTVTLRCDPISGHDNLYWYRRVMGKEIKFLLHFVKESKQDESGMPNNRFLAERTGGTYSTLKVQPAELEDSGVYFCASSQVRGHNGYTFGSGTRLTVV.

This clone was counted once. The rearrangement links TRBV9 to TRBJ2-3; 8 bases agree with TRBD1. After removal of 4 bases from V and 0 bases from J, the junction contained 13 bases not matched to a gene. This CDR3 region has 18 residues. Germline CDR1 SGDLS, CDR2 YYNGEE. The CDR3 DNA follows: TGTGCCAGCAGCCAGCGGACAGGGCCCTCCCGGAGCACAGATACGCAGTATTTT. Amino acid sequence: CASSQRTGPSRSTDTQYF.

The chain carries TRBV4-1 and TRBJ1-5, with TRBD1 matching 8 bases. The CDR3 spans 15 residues. J lost 7 bases, V lost 2 bases, and 7 bases had no gene match. Germline-derived CDR1 and CDR2 are MGHRA and YSYEKL. CDR3 nucleotides: TGCGCCAGCAGCCAACAAACAGGGGGAGGACAGCCCCAGCATTTT. Its translation: CASSQQTGGGQPQHF.

This chain connects TRBV5-1 to TRBJ1-2; 9 bases are a match to TRBD1. The CDR3 runs to 14 residues. The ends lost 4 bases at V and 7 bases at J; junction bases unmatched: 8. Looked up from germline, CDR1 is SGHRS and CDR2 is YFSETQ. The CDR3 sequence: CASSAGQGIVGYTF. CDR3 DNA: TGCGCCAGCAGCGCGGGACAGGGAATCGTTGGCTACACCTTC.

The chain couples TRBV10-3 to TRBJ2-7, with TRBD1 as a possible D gene (5 bases). The CDR3 sequence is 13 residues long. V was pared by 4 bases and J by 1 base, with 8 bases between. CDR1 is ENHRY, CDR2 SYGVKD, per germline. DNA of the CDR3: TGTGCCATCAGTGCGGACACTTCCTACGAGCAGTACGTC. Protein sequence: CAISADTSYEQYV.

This chain joins TRBV9 and TRBJ2-7; TRBD2 matches 7 bases. V was pared by 1 base and J by 2 bases, with 6 bases of the junction left unmatched. The germline V gene encodes CDR1 SGDLS and CDR2 YYNGEE. CDR3 length: 15 amino acids. The CDR3 DNA is TGTGCCAGCAGCGTATTCGCTAGCGGACCCTACGAGCAGTACTTC. Translating gives CASSVFASGPYEQYF.

This clone was observed a few times. The chain joins TRBV28 to TRBJ2-4; 7 bases agree with TRBD1. The germline CDR1 and CDR2 sequences are MDHEN and SYDVKM. The CDR3 consists of 17 residues. V lost 5 bases, J lost 6 bases, and 16 bases stayed unmatched. The CDR3 DNA sequence: TGTGCCAGCAGTGTACCAACATTGACAGGGTCGGGAAACATTCAGTACTTC. It specifies CASSVPTLTGSGNIQYF.

CDR3 nucleotides: TGTGCCTGGACCTCGGACTCCTCCTACAATGAGCAGTTCTTC. Its translation is CAWTSDSSYNEQFF. The V call is TRBV30, the J call TRBJ2-1; possibly TRBD2 for D (5 bases). V was shortened by 4 bases and J by 0 bases, with 10 bases between the two germline ends. The length of the CDR3 is 14 residues. The germline CDR1 and CDR2 sequences are GTSNPN and SVGIG (reference sequence).

The V gene is TRBV28, the J gene TRBJ2-6; 8 bases align to TRBD1. Unmatched junction bases numbered 3, after V lost 6 bases and J lost 2 bases. Germline CDR1 and CDR2: MDHEN and SYDVKM. This CDR3 comprises 15 residues. CDR3 nucleotide sequence: TGTGCCAGCAGGACAGGGGCGACTGGGGCCAACGTCCTGACTTTC. Its translation is CASRTGATGANVLTF.

V usage is TRBV4-1 and J usage is TRBJ2-3, with TRBD2 identical over 8 bases. From germline, CDR1 is MGHRA and CDR2 YSYEKL. The trim removed 3 bases at V and 2 bases at J, leaving 4 bases unmatched. The CDR3 extends over 15 amino acids. CDR3 DNA: TGCGCCAGCAGCCACCGTAGCGGGAACACAGATACGCAGTATTTT. Residues: CASSHRSGNTDTQYF.

As to this clone: Other nucleotide sequences from this sample produce the same CDR3. The chain links TRBV28 to TRBJ1-4; D remains unclear. Deletions cut 5 bases from V and 1 base from J, with 8 bases between. This CDR3 spans 14 amino acids. From germline, CDR1 is MDHEN and CDR2 SYDVKM. The CDR3 loop reads CASSPGGTNEKLFF. For the CDR3, the DNA is TGTGCCAGCAGTCCCGGAGGAACTAATGAAAAACTGTTTTTT. Variable domain in full (rest from reference TRBV28 and TRBJ1-4): DVKVTQSSRYLVKRTGEKVFLECVQDMDHENMFWYRQDPGLGLRLIYFSYDVKMKEKGDIPEGYSVSREKKERFSLILESASTNQTSMYLCASSPGGTNEKLFFGSGTQLSVL.

The table lists this clone with a count of one. The chain employs TRBV5-1 and TRBJ2-3; 8 nucleotides match TRBD1. From germline, CDR1 is SGHRS and CDR2 YFSETQ. This CDR3 comprises 17 residues. V lost 4 bases and J lost 7; bases outside the gene matches: 17. In DNA, the CDR3 is TGCGCCAGCAGCCCCCCCGGACAGGGCCATCGTGGAAATACGCAGTATTTT. It codes for CASSPPGQGHRGNTQYF. The complete variable domain, with remaining parts taken from reference TRBV5-1 and TRBJ2-3, reads KAGVTQTPRYLIKTRGQQVTLSCSPISGHRSVSWYQQTPGQGLQFLFEYFSETQRNKGNFPGRFSGRQFSNSRSEMNVSTLELGDSALYLCASSPPGQGHRGNTQYFGPGTRLTVL.

This chain joins TRBV29-1 and TRBJ2-3; the match to TRBD2 covers 9 bases. Germline V lookup: CDR1 SQVTM, CDR2 ANQGSEA. CDR3 size: 14 residues. The V segment lost 4 bases and the J segment 6 bases; nucleotides outside the gene matches: 8. The CDR3 DNA sequence: TGCAGCGTTGTCAGGCTAGCGGGGAGGGATACGCAGTATTTT. Protein: CSVVRLAGRDTQYF.

This rearrangement joins TRBV30 to TRBJ1-1; D is ambiguous. There are 10 residues in the CDR3. In germline, CDR1 is GTSNPN, CDR2 SVGIG (reference sequence). The ends were cut back, 8 bases at V and 8 bases at J, with 12 bases in the middle. CDR3 loop: CAPRAGEAFF. CDR3 in DNA: TGTGCCCCAAGGGCGGGAGAAGCTTTCTTT. Variable domain in full (rest from reference TRBV30 and TRBJ1-1): SQTIHQWPATLVQPVGSPLSLECTVEGTSNPNLYWYRQAAGRGLQLLFYSVGIGQISSEVPQNLSASRPQDRQFILSSKKLLLSDSGFYLCAPRAGEAFFGQGTRLTVV.

The V gene is TRBV5-1, the J gene TRBJ2-5; 16 nucleotides match TRBD2. The CDR3 consists of 16 residues. Germline V gene lookup returns CDR1 SGHRS and CDR2 YFSETQ. The J segment lost 3 bases and the V segment lost 3 bases, leaving 2 bases of the junction unmatched. In DNA, the CDR3 is TGCGCCAGCAGCTCTGGGACTAGCGGGGGGGAAGAGACCCAGTACTTC. Protein product: CASSSGTSGGEETQYF.

The gene calls are TRBV9 and TRBJ2-1; TRBD2 aligns across 9 bases. CDR1 and CDR2 from the germline V gene are SGDLS and YYNGEE. The CDR3 runs 16 residues. V lost 3 bases to trimming and J lost 2 bases; unmatched junction nucleotides: 6. The CDR3 loop is CASSGERGAAYNEQFF. The DNA of the CDR3 is TGTGCCAGCAGCGGGGAGCGGGGGGCGGCCTACAATGAGCAGTTCTTC.

This clone was detected once. Here the CDR3 DNA reads TGTGCCAGCAGCGTTTTTGCAGAGAACACCGGGGAGCTGTTTTTT. The encoded protein is CASSVFAENTGELFF. The chain employs TRBV9 and TRBJ2-2; unclear D gene. The CDR3 has 15 residues. Germline CDR1 SGDLS, CDR2 YYNGEE. Trimming cost V 2 bases and J 1 base, with 9 bases left between them.